This TCR beta chain originates from a study of cytomegalovirus exposure and HLA in healthy donors (TCRdb year 2017). For the wider study: An earlier analysis of approximately 640 of the donors reported approximately 270 Gb of sequence data and 100 million to 140 million unique TCR beta sequences from 150 million to 200 million T cells. Approximately 310 gigabases of sequencing data and approximately 85 million unique TCR sequences were included in an early release covering over 600 HLA-typed donors. The genetic ancestry cluster associated with self-reported Caucasian donors included 81% of the approximately 400 genotyped donors. The aim of the study was to test whether cataloging public T cell receptors could identify signatures of past pathogen exposure. The study used immunosequencing to profile the T cell repertoires of several hundred subjects and linked those repertoires to cytomegalovirus serostatus. In addition to the first cohort of 500 to 850 subjects, a separate validation cohort of some 120 different subjects was used. To predict cytomegalovirus infection status, the study combined high-throughput TCR immunosequencing, statistical association of individual TCRs with disease status, and machine learning. In a later analysis, previously published TCR beta repertoires from more than 500 donors were re-analyzed and high-resolution HLA genotyping was added so that TCR occurrence patterns could be studied. In the later analysis, no new phenotypic data were used to find candidate immune exposures; instead, reliance was placed on TCR beta sequences and their occurrence across donors. An earlier analysis of about 600 of the donors used high-throughput TCR beta sequencing to judge whether each TCR beta V gene segment behaved as functional or pseudogenic. Alongside the repertoire data, information on donor age, sex, ethnicity and CMV serostatus was compiled. Genome-wide SNP genotypes for about 65% of the roughly 670 donors were used in a later genetic analysis, which treated that subset as a discovery cohort. All discovery cohort repertoires had been generated using a single sequencing platform. Both class I and class II loci were covered by HLA typing, at four-digit resolution. The number of typed donors differed by locus: roughly 629-630 for A, B, C, DRB1 and DQB1; 500 to 550 for DQA1; around 610 for DPA1; and about 450 for DPB1. Several DR-DQ haplotypes were treated as single units for association and clustering because of strong linkage in the cohort. Among 300 to 500 genotyped donors of the cohort, an average of approximately 240,000 unique TCR beta nucleotide sequences was sequenced per donor, of which about 20% were non-productive.

Paper-wide results and their limitations: While some public TCRs were present in many individuals, most TCR sequences turned up only very rarely across donors. Because some donors lacked HLA typing at each locus, the association tests relied only on the typed subset. The study gave a list of under 200 TCR beta chains associated with cytomegalovirus. At a false discovery rate of 0.05, a later analysis linked some 17,000 TCR beta sequences to specific HLA alleles. Some IMGT-functional V segments, including TRBV6-2 and TRBV6-3, could not be distinguished by the 87-base-pair reads and were therefore excluded. Because counts were too low, approximately 18 rarely observed V segments, including chromosome 9 orphons, were excluded from the earlier analysis of roughly 580 of the donors. Assigning TCR associations to individual alleles was difficult when HLA alleles, especially DR and DQ, strongly co-occurred. The sequencing pipeline was judged likely to have produced a cluster of highly shared sequence variants as a technical artifact. Presence/absence analyses assumed roughly uniform sequencing depth across donors, an assumption that may not hold. Most CMV-associated TCR beta chains appeared to be HLA-restricted in a later analysis, and the HLA associations seemed to be driven largely by CMV exposure. The only immune exposure information available for the cohort was CMV serostatus. Several of the top co-occurrence clusters appeared to be linked to parvovirus B19, influenza, CMV and Epstein-Barr virus, according to a later analysis. Cytomegalovirus status was reported to be diagnosed by the classifier with high specificity and sensitivity in both the original and validation cohorts. An earlier analysis of approximately 530 of the donors showed that most TCR beta V segments appeared in productive rearrangements either about 87% or about 30% of the time, which broadly matched IMGT annotations. Correlated functional status among segregating V segments might be attributable to linkage disequilibrium, but an unknown experimental factor could not be ruled out. In vitro tests confirmed that three of the cytomegalovirus-associated TCR beta chains recognize cytomegalovirus antigens. In this cohort, only TCR beta chains were sequenced, and detectable features were limited by the absence of alpha or paired-chain data. A later analysis found that TCR association rates varied across HLA loci, with DRB1 alleles showing the most associated TCRs and HLA-C alleles the fewest. The authors suggested that the approach could potentially be generalized to other disease states and immunological phenotypes. A further reported finding was that TCR beta sequences accurately predicted the HLA-A and HLA-B alleles for most subjects in the first cohort. A later genetic analysis associated a missense DCLRE1C variant with V-gene and J-gene trimming of TCR beta chains, and an independent cohort replicated the association. In a later genetic analysis, fewer N-insertions in productive TCRs were reported among donors in an Asian-associated ancestry cluster than the roughly 640-donor mean. In a later analysis, HLA-associated TCR beta chains showed more clonal expansion and lower generation probabilities than non-associated chains that were equally common.

The cohort consisted of 666 healthy bone marrow donors. Cohort members were all nominally healthy when sampled, although unrecorded immune exposures were likely present. The donor tested CMV seropositive and was one of the 289 seropositive cohort members. A peripheral blood sample was collected from each donor, and TCR beta sequencing was performed on peripheral blood mononuclear cells. Genomic DNA was extracted from the blood cell samples with the Qiagen DNeasy Blood Extraction Kit. The CDR3 measures 15 amino acids from cysteine to phenylalanine. Only the CDR3 DNA is retained, 45 bases long and in frame from the first base. CDR1 and CDR2 were assigned from the germline V gene as SGDLS and YYNGEE. V trim: 0 bases; J trim: 3 bases; unmatched bases: 2. Library preparation was by the immunoSEQ multiplex PCR assay. For the multiplex PCR, a mixture combining 60 forward primers for TCR Vbeta segments and 13 reverse primers for TCR Jbeta segments was used. The CDR3 region of rearranged TCR beta genes was amplified from genomic DNA with a multiplex PCR assay. The Illumina HiSeq System was used to sequence the amplified TCR beta libraries as 87-base-pair reads. The study's processing was this. A later analysis counted approximately 74 million unique TCR beta chains across the 500 to 850 repertoires, and some 12 million of these chains were shared by at least two donors. Raw reads were error-corrected and collapsed into unique sequences with a nearest-neighbor algorithm that merged closely related sequences to remove PCR and sequencing errors. V, D and J gene segments were assigned by aligning CDR3 sequences to IMGT reference sequences. For a sequence to be retained, a match of at least six nucleotides to both a V gene segment and a J gene segment was required. Rearrangements were called productive when the CDR3 lacked stop codons and stayed in frame with V and J; all others were non-productive. CDR3 was defined by IMGT convention, running from the second conserved V-encoded cysteine to the conserved J-encoded phenylalanine. In an earlier analysis of more than 550 of the donors, sequences lacking an unambiguous match to a single V gene segment were excluded. An earlier analysis of 500 to 700 of the donors classified V segments as functional when productive rearrangements were above 56.7% and as segregating when the standard deviation between donors was above 5%. A statistical classification framework was built for diagnosing cytomegalovirus status from the catalog of TCR beta chain sequences. V and J gene assignment, in a later analysis, came from comparing TCR nucleotide sequences with IMGT/GENE-DB human TR gene sequences. Using the TCRdist pipeline, a later analysis assigned CDR3 sequences along with most-parsimonious VDJ recombination scenarios. In a later analysis, every TCR beta chain was defined by the combination of its CDR3 amino acid sequence and its V-gene family, and reads without a unique V-gene family were dropped. In a later analysis, approximately 640 highly shared, low-generation-probability nucleotide sequences were removed to address suspected cross-contamination and a sequencing artifact. For each public chain, a later analysis derived a clonal expansion index from normalized ranks of inferred template counts within each repertoire. A later analysis computed generation probabilities with a VDJ recombination model fitted to out-of-frame rearrangements, and checked the results against IGoR. A later analysis scored TCR-TCR, TCR-HLA and TCR-CMV co-occurrence with hypergeometric tests, applying a repertoire-size bias correction to TCR pairs. In a later analysis, false discovery rates were estimated by permuting HLA or CMV assignments 20 times. A later analysis grouped co-occurring TCRs with DBSCAN, adding TCRdist sequence similarity when clustering within HLA-allele-positive subsets. Repertoires with fewer than 30,000 or more than 120,000 public chains, plus five repertoires with anomalous nucleotide sharing, were excluded from co-occurrence clustering. Held by TCRdb, this immuneACCESS table contains in-frame sequences only and omits some clones. Under half of the omission traces to an unresolved V gene where checked; the cause of the rest is unknown. D and trimming were read from the DNA, whereas the V and J calls and clone size are those reported in that table. Present in this sample are some 150,000 clones, over 70% of which were seen just once. 9.5% to 15% of the sample comes from the top ten.

For this clone: Its antigen remains unidentified. The record has no base qualities; no much larger clone is one base away.

The sequence links TRBV9 to TRBJ2-3, and 9 bases in between align with TRBD2. The sample taken for sequencing was PBMCs. The sequence came from a man aged 30 to 39 in good health and CMV-seropositive. The CDR3 in this case is CASSVGGRVTDTQYF. The DNA sequence follows: TGTGCCAGCAGCGTAGGCGGGAGGGTTACAGATACGCAGTATTTT. Reference TRBV9 and TRBJ2-3 genes cover what lies past the CDR3, so the full variable domain is DSGVTQTPKHLITATGQRVTLRCSPRSGDLSVYWYQQSLDQGLQFLIQYYNGEERAKGNILERFSAQQFPDLHSELNLSSLELGDSALYFCASSVGGRVTDTQYFGPGTRLTVL.